These 10 T cell receptor beta chains were sequenced from one sample in a study of T and B cells in COVID-19 patients (dated by TCRdb to the early 2020s). TRB repertoires were amplified from approximately 250-500 ng of genomic DNA extracted from blood. Sequencing used an Illumina MiSeq. Multiplex PCR with BIOMED2 TRB-A/B primer pools was used to amplify the TRB rearrangements. The raw public data were reprocessed by TCRdb itself: fastp quality trimming at Q25, MiXCR clonotype calling, in-frame beta chains only. Every distinct CDR3 protein forms one entry, paired with its most common genes and DNA. The sample table holds 6,000 to 7,500 distinct CDR3 sequences, of which under 25% were seen once. The ten most abundant clones make up over 3.5% of the sample. The sample was blood. Receptor source: a human donor who had recovered from COVID-19.

The chain has TRBV21-1 and TRBJ1-1; no check of the table's D call, TRBD1, against the DNA was made. TRBV21-1 is a pseudogene locus. The CDR3 runs 13 residues. CDR3: CASSQQGDTEAFF. The CDR3 DNA sequence: TGTGCCAGCAGCCAACAGGGGGACACTGAAGCTTTCTTT.

Within the sample, this clonotype is large (0.1 to 1%). The J gene is TRBJ2-7, the V gene TRBV29-1; the D gene could be TRBD1 or TRBD2 (6 bases each). There are 13 residues in the CDR3. Germline V CDR1 and CDR2: SQVTM, ANQGSEA. Trimming pared 4 bases from V and 6 bases from J, leaving 16 bases between. CDR3 sequence (DNA): TGCAGCGTTGGAGGGGGGCACCCCGGCGAGCAGTACTTC. Amino acid sequence: CSVGGGHPGEQYF.

The rearrangement uses TRBV4-2 and TRBJ2-1; D might be TRBD2 (5 bases). The germline V and J ends were trimmed by 1 base and 4 bases, with 11 bases remaining between them. The CDR3 runs 15 residues. CDR1 and CDR2 (germline): LGHNA, YNFKEQ. CDR3 DNA: TGTGCCAGCAGCCAAGGTTGGGAGCAGTACAATGAGCAGTTCTTC. Translating it yields CASSQGWEQYNEQFF.

This chain joins TRBV18 and TRBJ1-1; D gene uncertain. CDR1 is KGHSH and CDR2 is LQKENI in the germline V gene. Trimming removed 1 base at V and 5 bases at J, with 17 bases between. This CDR3 spans 16 amino acids. As DNA, the CDR3 is TGTGCCAGCTCACCACAGTCGTGGCCGGGAAGGACTGAAGCTTTCTTT. This gives the protein CASSPQSWPGRTEAFF.

This clonotype is labeled as medium-sized (0.01 to 0.1%). J is TRBJ2-2 and V is TRBV15, with 9 bases that match TRBD1. Germline values: CDR1 LNHNV, CDR2 YYDKDF (reference sequence). V lost 3 bases to trimming and J lost 4 bases; unmatched junction nucleotides: 6. This CDR3 has 16 residues. CDR3 nucleotides: TGTGCCACCAGCAGCCGGGACAGGGCGAGCACCGGGGAGCTGTTTTTT. This translates into CATSSRDRASTGELFF.

This clonotype is labeled medium-sized. The V call is TRBV12-3 or TRBV12-4, the J call TRBJ2-7, with D unresolved. The CDR3 consists of 11 residues. V dropped 2 bases and J dropped 6 bases, with 5 bases sitting between them. The CDR3 bases are TGTGCCAGCAGTTTAATACGCGAGCAGTACTTC. Protein sequence: CASSLIREQYF.

The rearrangement links TRBV5-1 to TRBJ1-4, with 9 bases fitting TRBD1. This CDR3 spans 13 amino acids. Per germline, CDR1 SGHRS and CDR2 YFSETQ. The ends lost 6 bases at V and 6 bases at J; junction bases unmatched: 3. CDR3 residues: CASNRDRDEKLFF. The CDR3 DNA sequence: TGCGCCAGCAACCGGGACAGGGATGAAAAACTGTTTTTT.

This clonotype has ten or more counts. The gene calls are TRBV12-3 or TRBV12-4 and TRBJ2-1; 11 nucleotides match TRBD2. The J segment lost 5 bases and the V segment lost 11 bases, leaving 5 bases of the junction unmatched. The CDR3 totals 13 residues. The CDR3 region has the DNA TGTGCCCAGGGACTAGCGGACCACAATGAGCAGTTCTTC. Its protein product is CAQGLADHNEQFF.

This clonotype appeared many times. The CDR3 DNA is TGTGCCAGCTCTCTTAGCGGGGCTAGCACAGATACGCAGTATTTT. Translating gives CASSLSGASTDTQYF. The chain employs TRBV18 and TRBJ2-3, with TRBD2 matching 8 bases. Germline V gives CDR1 KGHSH, CDR2 LQKENI. V lost 6 bases to trimming and J lost 0 bases; unmatched junction nucleotides: 5. CDR3 size: 15 residues. The variable domain in full, with the rest retrieved from reference TRBV18 and TRBJ2-3, is NAGVMQNPRHLVRRRGQEARLRCSPMKGHSHVYWYRQLPEEGLKFMVYLQKENIIDESGMPKERFSAEFPKEGPSILRIQQVVRGDSAAYFCASSLSGASTDTQYFGPGTRLTVL.

On this clonotype itself: At one of its ends the junction is not consistent with the germline gene, which may arise from a read error. This chain links TRBV4-2 with TRBJ2-5; a weak D match, TRBD2 (5 bases). CDR1 is LGHNA, CDR2 YNFKEQ, per germline. CDR3 length equals 17 residues. The CDR3, as DNA: TGTGCCAACAGCCAAGATGCGGCGCTAGCCCCCCAAGAGACCCAGTACTTC. It specifies CANSQDAALAPQETQYF.